These 5 T cell receptor beta chains came from one sample sequenced in a study of identical twins. One entry per CDR3 protein results from TCRdb running MiXCR on the 5' RACE reads. Of more than 1.5 million distinct CDR3 sequences listed, more than 30% are singletons. The sequenced sample was cord blood. These TCRs come from a newborn girl in good health.

The V call is TRBV12-3 or TRBV12-4, the J call TRBJ2-3, with a weak D call TRBD1 (6 bases). The length of the CDR3 is 14 residues. Trimming took off 7 bases at V and 3 bases at J, with 14 bases between the two ends. CDR3 amino acids: CASNTQGGTDTQYF. The DNA of the CDR3 is TGTGCCAGCAACACACAAGGGGGTACAGATACGCAGTATTTT.

The chain links TRBV5-1 to TRBJ1-3; D remains ambiguous. The CDR3 contains 13 residues. The V gene lost 2 bases and the J gene lost 3 bases, with 6 bases spanning the gap. Germline loops: CDR1 SGHRS, CDR2 YFSETQ. The CDR3 bases are TGCGCCAGCAGCTTCCAGGTTGGAAACACCATATATTTT. Protein product: CASSFQVGNTIYF.

Details on this clonotype: The junction does not match germline at one end; this may be a read error. This chain connects TRBV20-1 to TRBJ2-1; the match to TRBD2 covers 8 bases. CDR3 length equals 16 residues. Germline V gene lookup returns CDR1 DFQATT and CDR2 SNEGSKA (reference sequence). The CDR3 protein is CSAPDPSGLSCNEQFF. In nucleotides, the CDR3 is TGCAGTGCTCCAGATCCTAGCGGGCTCTCCTGCAATGAGCAGTTCTTC.

This clonotype was counted many times. V usage is TRBV12-3 or TRBV12-4 and J usage is TRBJ1-2; perhaps TRBD1 as D (5 bases). The length of the CDR3 is 11 residues. Trimming cost V 5 bases and J 6 bases, with 7 bases left between them. CDR3 residues: CASSIRDGYTF. CDR3 nucleotide sequence: TGTGCCAGCAGTATCAGGGATGGCTACACCTTC.

This clonotype was detected a few times. The chain carries TRBV10-3 and TRBJ1-2, with a tentative D call TRBD1 (6 bases). Trimming removed 4 bases at V and 4 bases at J, with 16 bases between. The germline CDR1 and CDR2 sequences are ENHRY and SYGVKD. This CDR3 is 15 amino acids long. CDR3: CAISATDRWGYGYTF. As DNA, the CDR3 is TGTGCCATCAGTGCGACTGACAGGTGGGGCTATGGCTACACCTTC.